These 16 T cell receptor beta chains share one sample of origin, sequenced in a study of T-cell reconstitution after alpha-beta-depleted transplantation in children. The authors prepared the TCRbeta library with unique molecular identifiers. TCRdb used MiXCR to reprocess the PCR reads, holding one entry per CDR3 protein. The top ten hold roughly 2.6% of the sample, which has almost 250,000 distinct CDR3 sequences, around 25% seen once. The input for sequencing was PBMCs, taken before TCRalphabeta/CD19-depleted stem cell transplant. The receptors come from a girl aged 2 to 10 with Fanconi anemia, due to receive a stem cell transplant.

This clonotype was observed a few times. The chain is built from TRBV5-1 and TRBJ2-3, with TRBD2 matching 9 bases. J lost 2 bases, V lost 0 bases, and 4 bases had no gene match. Germline CDR1 and CDR2: SGHRS and YFSETQ. This CDR3 has 16 amino acids. CDR3 DNA sequence: TGCGCCAGCAGCTTGGCCCTAGCGGGATACACAGATACGCAGTATTTT. Translation gives CASSLALAGYTDTQYF.

This chain links TRBV20-1 with TRBJ1-5; no firm D call. CDR1 and CDR2 (germline): DFQATT, SNEGSKA (reference sequence). This CDR3 comprises 18 residues. Deletions cut 1 base from V and 0 bases from J, with 19 bases between. The DNA for the CDR3 is TGCAGTGCTAGAGGCCTACTAAACCGGGCCCATAGCAATCAGCCCCAGCATTTT. This codes for CSARGLLNRAHSNQPQHF.

Only one count was recorded for this clonotype. The rearrangement joins TRBV27 to TRBJ2-7, with 9 bases that match TRBD1. The CDR3 runs 17 residues. The V gene's germline CDR1 is MNHEY and CDR2 SMNVEV (reference sequence). With 5 bases clipped from V and 4 bases from J, the junction kept 15 bases outside the gene matches. CDR3 sequence reads: CASSGFSRQGEGYEQYF. The CDR3 DNA sequence: TGTGCCAGCAGTGGCTTTTCGAGACAGGGGGAGGGGTACGAGCAGTACTTC.

The table lists this clonotype with many counts. The V and J genes are TRBV20-1 and TRBJ2-1; D is unclear. This CDR3 has 15 residues. V was shortened by 0 bases and J by 0 bases, with 9 bases between the two germline ends. Per germline, CDR1 DFQATT and CDR2 SNEGSKA (reference sequence). The CDR3 spells CSAREPRSSYNEQFF. Written as DNA, the CDR3 is TGCAGTGCTAGAGAGCCGCGGAGCTCCTACAATGAGCAGTTCTTC.

This clonotype was found a few times. The chain couples TRBV4-2 to TRBJ2-1, with TRBD2 as a possible D gene (6 bases). From germline, CDR1 is LGHNA and CDR2 YNFKEQ. Trimming shortened V by 0 bases and J by 6 bases, and 9 bases separated the two germline ends. This CDR3 has 14 amino acids. CDR3 protein: CASSQEMGGNEQFF. The CDR3 DNA sequence: TGTGCCAGCAGCCAAGAGATGGGGGGCAATGAGCAGTTCTTC.

This clonotype turned up a few times. The chain combines TRBV6-5 with TRBJ2-1; 9 positions agree with TRBD2. V shed 4 bases, J shed 5 bases, and the junction held 3 bases outside the gene matches. The V gene's germline CDR1 is MNHEY and CDR2 SVGAGI. This CDR3 comprises 14 residues. The CDR3 DNA reads as TGTGCCAGCAGTTGGAGACTAGCGGACAATGAGCAGTTCTTC. Translation gives CASSWRLADNEQFF.

This clonotype was seen at least ten times. This rearrangement joins TRBV28 to TRBJ2-2; 8 bases fit TRBD1. The V segment lost 3 bases and the J segment 4 bases; nucleotides outside the gene matches: 7. The CDR3 is 16 residues long. Germline-derived CDR1 and CDR2 are MDHEN and SYDVKM. The CDR3 DNA reads TGTGCCAGCAGTTTTCCCCAGGGGGCTCGCACCGGGGAGCTGTTTTTT. This gives the protein CASSFPQGARTGELFF.

The CDR3 DNA is TGTGCCAGCAGCGTAGCGGGGGGGCAAGAGACCCAGTACTTC. Protein product: CASSVAGGQETQYF. V and J are TRBV9 and TRBJ2-5; 8 positions match TRBD2. Germline V gene data show CDR1 as SGDLS and CDR2 as YYNGEE. The CDR3 contains 14 residues. Trimming removed 0 bases from V and 2 bases from J; junction bases left unmatched: 0.

The V gene is TRBV5-4, the J gene TRBJ2-5; D not certain. Germline-derived CDR1 and CDR2 are SGHNT and YYREEE (reference sequence). V lost 0 bases to trimming and J lost 3 bases, with 9 bases between them. This CDR3 contains 14 residues. The DNA for the CDR3 is TGTGCCAGCAGCTTGGAGCAGGTGGAAGAGACCCAGTACTTC. It is translated as CASSLEQVEETQYF.

V gene TRBV29-1 combines with J gene TRBJ2-1; 7 nucleotides match TRBD2. The CDR3 is 14 residues long. The V gene's germline CDR1 is SQVTM and CDR2 ANQGSEA. Losses at the gene ends were 5 bases for V and 2 bases for J; bases not matched to a gene: 6. CDR3 DNA sequence: TGCAGCGTTAGCGGGCTAGCGGCCTACAATGAGCAGTTCTTC. The encoded protein is CSVSGLAAYNEQFF.

This clonotype has more than one count but fewer than ten. The chain recombines TRBV19 with TRBJ2-1; maybe TRBD2 (5 bases). V was pared by 3 bases and J by 10 bases, with 10 bases between. The CDR3 extends over 12 amino acids. Germline V CDR1 and CDR2: LNHDA, SQIVND (reference sequence). The CDR3 here is CASSINPGEQFF. The CDR3 nucleotides are TGTGCCAGTAGTATTAACCCGGGGGAGCAGTTCTTC.

The chain recombines TRBV19 with TRBJ1-6, with D possibly being TRBD1 (6 bases). Trimming took 5 bases from V and 14 from J, leaving 13 bases between them. The CDR3 loop spans 12 amino acids. From germline, CDR1 is LNHDA and CDR2 SQIVND (reference sequence). CDR3 nucleotide sequence: TGTGCCAGTAGTCTGGGGGCTGGGGCCCTCCACTTT. Its protein product is CASSLGAGALHF.

This clonotype was recorded a few times. V is TRBV20-1 and J is TRBJ2-1, with D maybe TRBD1 (6 bases). Germline V lookup: CDR1 DFQATT, CDR2 SNEGSKA (reference sequence). V lost 5 bases to trimming and J lost 5 bases, with 22 bases between them. This CDR3 spans 16 amino acids. The CDR3 nucleotides read TGCAGTGCTTCTACTACCCTGGGGGCCACACACAATGAGCAGTTCTTC. Its protein product is CSASTTLGATHNEQFF.

The rearrangement uses TRBV7-2 and TRBJ2-7; D tentatively fits TRBD1 or TRBD2 (5 bases each). The V gene's germline CDR1 is SGHTA and CDR2 FQGNSA. The CDR3 loop spans 15 amino acids. Deletions cut 0 bases from V and 3 bases from J, with 12 bases between. This chain's CDR3 is CASSLARDESYEQYF. CDR3 coding DNA: TGTGCCAGCAGCTTAGCCCGGGACGAAAGCTACGAGCAGTACTTC.

In this sample, this clonotype turned up many times. The CDR3 nucleotides read TGCGCCAGCAGCCATGAAAGTCCCCATTTCTTT. Encoded protein: CASSHESPHFF. The rearrangement joins TRBV4-1 to TRBJ1-1; no clear D. The CDR3 covers 11 residues. Germline V CDR1 and CDR2: MGHRA, YSYEKL. The V end lost 3 bases, the J end lost 13 bases, and 12 bases lay between the germline ends.

This clonotype has ten or more counts. The rearrangement uses TRBV12-3 or TRBV12-4 and TRBJ2-5, with TRBD2 identical over 7 bases. V lost 9 bases and J lost 2; bases outside the gene matches: 6. The CDR3 spans 13 residues. This CDR3 reads CASRGTNQETQYF. The CDR3 DNA is TGTGCCAGTCGAGGGACTAATCAAGAGACCCAGTACTTC.